The T cell receptor (beta chain) described here comes from a study of blood T cell repertoires in COVID-19. Across the whole study: The samples span acute and convalescent COVID-19 from the United States, Italy and Spain.

Data came from immunoSEQ multiplex PCR; TCRdb stores just in-frame clones and leaves some out. The data hold about 260,000 clones, with more than 70% observed a single time. The CDR3 spans 17 residues. Germline V CDR1 and CDR2: MGHRA, YSYEKL. V lost 3 bases to trimming and J lost 1 base, with 16 bases between them. Participants had their cohort set by participant-reported clinical history. The clonotype was recovered from a woman in her 50s who had recovered from COVID-19. Material: PBMCs or T cells enriched from blood (not recorded which). The chain employs TRBV4-1 and TRBJ2-4; the D gene is possibly TRBD2 (6 bases). The CDR3 is CASSHRSGERAKNIQYF. The CDR3 region has the DNA TGCGCCAGCAGCCATCGGTCGGGGGAGAGGGCCAAAAACATTCAGTACTTC.